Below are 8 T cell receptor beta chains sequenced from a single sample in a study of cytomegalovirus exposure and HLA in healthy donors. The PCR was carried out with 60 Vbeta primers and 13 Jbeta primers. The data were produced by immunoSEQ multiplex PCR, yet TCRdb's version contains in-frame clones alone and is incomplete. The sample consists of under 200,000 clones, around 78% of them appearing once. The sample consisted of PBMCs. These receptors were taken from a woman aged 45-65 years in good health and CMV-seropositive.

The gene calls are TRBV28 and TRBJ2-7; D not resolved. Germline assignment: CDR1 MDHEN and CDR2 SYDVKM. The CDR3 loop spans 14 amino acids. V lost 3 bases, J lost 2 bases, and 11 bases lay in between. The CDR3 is CASSFYGVAYEQYF. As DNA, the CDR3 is TGTGCCAGCAGTTTCTACGGAGTCGCCTACGAGCAGTACTTC.

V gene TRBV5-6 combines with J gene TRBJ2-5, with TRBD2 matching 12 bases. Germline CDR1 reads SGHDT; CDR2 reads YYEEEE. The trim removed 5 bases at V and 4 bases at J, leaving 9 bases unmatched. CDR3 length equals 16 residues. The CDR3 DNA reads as TGTGCCAGCAGTCATCGAAGGGGACTAGCGGGAGAGACCCAGTACTTC. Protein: CASSHRRGLAGETQYF.

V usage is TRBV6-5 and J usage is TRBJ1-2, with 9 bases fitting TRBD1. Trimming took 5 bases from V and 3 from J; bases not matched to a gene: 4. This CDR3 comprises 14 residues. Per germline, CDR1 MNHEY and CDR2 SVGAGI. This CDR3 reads CASSRDREDYGYTF. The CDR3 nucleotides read TGTGCCAGCAGTCGGGACAGGGAAGACTATGGCTACACCTTC.

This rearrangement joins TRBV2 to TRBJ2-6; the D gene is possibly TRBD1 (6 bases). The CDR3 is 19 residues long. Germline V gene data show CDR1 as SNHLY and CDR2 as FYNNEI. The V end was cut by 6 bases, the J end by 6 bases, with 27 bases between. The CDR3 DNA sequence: TGTGCCAGCAGACCGACAGGAGGTTTAGAAGGTAGAGTGGCCAACGTCCTGACTTTC. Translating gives CASRPTGGLEGRVANVLTF.

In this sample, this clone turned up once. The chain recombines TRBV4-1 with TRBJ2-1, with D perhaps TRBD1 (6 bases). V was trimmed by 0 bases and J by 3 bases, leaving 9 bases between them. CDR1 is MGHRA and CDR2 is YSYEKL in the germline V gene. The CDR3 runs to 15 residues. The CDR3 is CASSQEVRGYNEQFF. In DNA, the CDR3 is TGCGCCAGCAGCCAAGAGGTCAGGGGCTACAATGAGCAGTTCTTC.

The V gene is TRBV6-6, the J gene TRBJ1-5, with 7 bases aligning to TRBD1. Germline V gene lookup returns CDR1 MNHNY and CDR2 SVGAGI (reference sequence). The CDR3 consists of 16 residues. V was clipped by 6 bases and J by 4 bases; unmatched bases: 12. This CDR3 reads CASRTDRWGRNQPQHF. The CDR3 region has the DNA TGTGCCAGCAGAACGGACAGGTGGGGACGGAATCAGCCCCAGCATTTT.

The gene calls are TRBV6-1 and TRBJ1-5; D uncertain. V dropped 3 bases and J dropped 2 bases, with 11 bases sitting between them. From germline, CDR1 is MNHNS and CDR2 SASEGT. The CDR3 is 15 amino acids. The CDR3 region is CASSELSGGNQPQHF. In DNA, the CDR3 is TGTGCCAGCAGTGAGTTGAGTGGAGGCAATCAGCCCCAGCATTTT.

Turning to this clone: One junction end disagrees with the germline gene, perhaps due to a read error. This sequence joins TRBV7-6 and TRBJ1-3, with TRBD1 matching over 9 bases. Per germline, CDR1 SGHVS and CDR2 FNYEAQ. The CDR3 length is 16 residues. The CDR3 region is CVSSLGQGSSGNTIYF. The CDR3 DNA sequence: TGTGTCAGCAGCTTAGGACAGGGGAGCTCTGGAAACACCATATATTTT.